This T cell receptor beta chain was identified during a study of OX40 agonist ivuxolimab in advanced cancers. The wider study: Patients receiving dose escalation had hepatocellular carcinoma, melanoma, renal cell or head and neck cancer.

This CDR3 comprises 17 residues. Germline values: CDR1 SEHNR, CDR2 FQNEAQ (reference sequence). V lost 1 base and J lost 4; bases outside the gene matches: 7. The assay was immunoSEQ multiplex PCR, and TCRdb's table has in-frame clones only and misses some. The table includes over 100,000 clones, 90% detected once. This clone was seen only once. The receptor was isolated from an adult with an advanced solid tumor such as melanoma, head and neck, liver or kidney cancer. The material sequenced was CD4+ or CD8+ T cells sorted from blood, taken in a trial of the OX40 agonist ivuxolimab. This chain links TRBV7-9 with TRBJ2-1; 10 nucleotides agree with TRBD2. The CDR3 DNA reads TGTGCCAGCAGCTTAGAGAAATGGACTAGCGGATACAATGAGCAGTTCTTC. Amino acids: CASSLEKWTSGYNEQFF.